This T cell receptor beta chain came from a study of blood T cell repertoires in COVID-19. The repertoire was sequenced with immunoSEQ multiplex PCR; TCRdb's copy has only in-frame clones and lacks some. The data show 120,000 to 150,000 clones, with about 86% seen just once and approximately 8.2% held by the top ten. The J segment lost 3 bases and the V segment lost 5 bases, leaving 13 bases of the junction unmatched. Germline V CDR1 and CDR2: SGHVS, FQNEAQ. There are 17 residues in the CDR3. The receptor comes from a woman aged 55-70 years with acute or convalescent COVID-19. The J gene is TRBJ2-7, the V gene TRBV7-8; 10 nucleotides agree with TRBD1. The sequencing input was peripheral blood. The DNA for the CDR3 is TGTGCCAGCAGCCCCCATGTCTCCGGGACAGGGGTCTACGAGCAGTACTTC. It specifies CASSPHVSGTGVYEQYF.